This TCR beta chain was sequenced during a study of blood T cell repertoires in COVID-19. At the level of the study: In each case, the material was cDNA or gDNA derived from T cells, B-cell-depleted T cells, or PBMCs.

Original analysis: Reference gene primers were amplified, and this amplification served to estimate nucleated cell counts. Using immunoSEQ multiplex PCR, the repertoire was profiled, and TCRdb retains in-frame clones only, with some absent. The V and J calls and clone size come from that table; D and trimming were worked out from the DNA. The data show roughly 150,000 clones, around 80% seen once. Germline V gives CDR1 SGHKS, CDR2 YYEKEE (reference sequence). The V end lost 3 bases, the J end lost 5 bases, and 8 bases lay between the germline ends. CDR3 length equals 12 residues. The V gene is TRBV5-5, the J gene TRBJ2-5; no firm D call. The origin of this receptor is a woman aged 50 to 60 with acute or convalescent COVID-19. The specimen sequenced was peripheral blood. The CDR3 coding sequence is TGTGCCAGCAGCTACGCCGGGGAGACCCAGTACTTC. Translation: CASSYAGETQYF. The full variable domain, with the rest looked up from reference TRBV5-5 and TRBJ2-5, is DAGVTQSPTHLIKTRGQQVTLRCSPISGHKSVSWYQQVLGQGPQFIFQYYEKEERGRGNFPDRFSARQFPNYSSELNVNALLLGDSALYLCASSYAGETQYFGPGTRLLVL.